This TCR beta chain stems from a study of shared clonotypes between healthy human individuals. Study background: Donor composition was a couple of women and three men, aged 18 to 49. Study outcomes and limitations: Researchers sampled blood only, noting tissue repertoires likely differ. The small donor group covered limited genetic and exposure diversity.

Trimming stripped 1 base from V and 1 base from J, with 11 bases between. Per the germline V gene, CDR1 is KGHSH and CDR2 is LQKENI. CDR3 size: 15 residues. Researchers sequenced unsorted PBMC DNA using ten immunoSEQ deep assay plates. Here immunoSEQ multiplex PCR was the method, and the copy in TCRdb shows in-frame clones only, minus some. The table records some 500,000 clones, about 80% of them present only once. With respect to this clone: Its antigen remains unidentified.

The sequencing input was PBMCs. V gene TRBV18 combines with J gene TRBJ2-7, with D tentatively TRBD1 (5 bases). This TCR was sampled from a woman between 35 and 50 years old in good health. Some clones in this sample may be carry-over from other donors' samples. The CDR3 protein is CASSPQSGQSYEQYF. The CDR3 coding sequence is TGTGCCAGCTCACCACAGTCAGGACAATCCTACGAGCAGTACTTC.